This T cell receptor (beta chain) was observed in a study of shared clonotypes between healthy human individuals. Regarding the study as a whole: Researchers found naive subsets generally carried larger estimated richness than memory subsets. Shared clonotypes: 4.5% to 5% naive CD4, about 3.5% naive CD8, about 2.5% memory CD4, about 0.4% memory CD8.

Profiling relied on immunoSEQ multiplex PCR, and the TCRdb table lists in-frame clones only, not all of them. Among approximately 740,000 clones listed, approximately 92% were seen once. V was shortened by 1 base and J by 1 base, with 9 bases between the two germline ends. The CDR3 covers 15 residues. Germline V gives CDR1 SGHAT, CDR2 FQNNGV. Points on this clone: Its antigen remains unidentified.

Terminally differentiated effector memory CD45RA+ cells were excluded by CCR7 positive selection of CD45RO-negative cells. The sequence came from a man under 40 in good health. This chain uses TRBV11-2 with TRBJ2-3; D call uncertain. Sequencing was performed on naive CD8+ T cells sorted from blood. Written as DNA, the CDR3 is TGTGCCAGCAGCTTAGGGCCGAAGGGCACAGATACGCAGTATTTT. As protein: CASSLGPKGTDTQYF.